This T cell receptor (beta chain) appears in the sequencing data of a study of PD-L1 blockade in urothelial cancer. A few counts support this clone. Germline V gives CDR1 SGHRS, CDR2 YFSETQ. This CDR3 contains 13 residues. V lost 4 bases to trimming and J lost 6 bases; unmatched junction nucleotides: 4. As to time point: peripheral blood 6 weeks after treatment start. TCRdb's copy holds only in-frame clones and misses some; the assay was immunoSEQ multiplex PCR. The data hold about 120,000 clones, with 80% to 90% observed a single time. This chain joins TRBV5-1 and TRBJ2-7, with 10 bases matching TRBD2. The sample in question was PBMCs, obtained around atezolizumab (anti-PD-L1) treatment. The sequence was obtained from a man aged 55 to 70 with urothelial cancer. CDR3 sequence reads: CASSPGTSVEQYF. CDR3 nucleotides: TGCGCCAGCAGCCCGGGGACTAGCGTCGAGCAGTACTTC.